A single sample gave rise to the 27 T cell receptor beta chains below, sequenced in a study of OX40 agonist ivuxolimab in advanced cancers. TCRdb's table, derived via immunoSEQ multiplex PCR, lists solely in-frame clones and lacks some. This sample has approximately 130,000 clones, with approximately 90% found just once. The source was CD4+ or CD8+ T cells sorted from blood, collected in a trial of the OX40 agonist ivuxolimab. The receptors originated from an adult with an advanced solid tumor such as melanoma, head and neck, liver or kidney cancer.

V usage is TRBV10-1 and J usage is TRBJ2-3, with 10 bases matching TRBD1. V dropped 4 bases and J dropped 3; count of bases not matched to a gene: 4. Germline V lookup: CDR1 WNHNN, CDR2 SYGVQD (reference sequence). The CDR3 has 15 amino acids. The chain's CDR3 is CASSGGQGVTDTQYF. The CDR3, as DNA: TGCGCCAGCAGTGGCGGACAGGGGGTAACAGATACGCAGTATTTT.

The rearrangement links TRBV25-1 to TRBJ2-5; maybe TRBD1 (5 bases). Germline CDR1 and CDR2: MGHDK and SYGVNS. The CDR3 extends over 17 amino acids. With 0 bases removed from V and 2 bases from J, the gap between germline ends came to 16 bases. DNA of the CDR3: TGTGCCAGCAGTGAATACGGACCAGGGCGATCTCAAGAGACCCAGTACTTC. As protein: CASSEYGPGRSQETQYF.

This chain joins TRBV6-5 and TRBJ1-2; D is ambiguous. The CDR3 spans 13 residues. Per the germline V gene, CDR1 is MNHEY and CDR2 is SVGAGI. Trimming shortened V by 7 bases and J by 2 bases, and 11 bases separated the two germline ends. The CDR3 reads CASTLDGNYGYTF. The CDR3 bases are TGTGCCAGCACCTTGGACGGGAACTATGGCTACACCTTC.

V is TRBV5-5 and J is TRBJ2-7, with D uncertain. Trimming removed 2 bases at V and 0 bases at J, with 9 bases between. The CDR3 is 14 residues long. Per the germline V gene, CDR1 is SGHKS and CDR2 is YYEKEE (reference sequence). The CDR3 region is CASSFNRDSYEQYF. As DNA, the CDR3 is TGTGCCAGCAGCTTCAACAGAGACTCCTACGAGCAGTACTTC.

The chain joins TRBV9 to TRBJ2-1, with 8 bases that match TRBD2. Germline CDR1 is SGDLS and CDR2 is YYNGEE. Losses at the gene ends were 0 bases for V and 4 bases for J; bases not matched to a gene: 6. There are 16 residues in the CDR3. CDR3 loop: CASSVVGTRVYNEQFF. As DNA, the CDR3 is TGTGCCAGCAGCGTAGTTGGGACTAGAGTATACAATGAGCAGTTCTTC. The full variable domain, completed using reference TRBV9 and TRBJ2-1, is DSGVTQTPKHLITATGQRVTLRCSPRSGDLSVYWYQQSLDQGLQFLIQYYNGEERAKGNILERFSAQQFPDLHSELNLSSLELGDSALYFCASSVVGTRVYNEQFFGPGTRLTVL.

Worth noting for this clone: Germline and junction disagree at one end, which may indicate a read error. The chain has TRBV7-7 and TRBJ2-1; TRBD2 matches at 11 bases. The length of the CDR3 is 16 residues. Germline values: CDR1 SSHAT, CDR2 FNYEAQ (reference sequence). The CDR3 DNA follows: TGTGCTAGCAGCATGCTAGCGGGAGGTTATGTGGATGAGCAGTTCTTC. Protein product: CASSMLAGGYVDEQFF.

The chain has TRBV19 and TRBJ2-6; 9 bases align to TRBD1. CDR3 length equals 20 residues. Losses at the gene ends were 8 bases for V and 0 bases for J; bases not matched to a gene: 17. Germline V gives CDR1 LNHDA, CDR2 SQIVND (reference sequence). The CDR3 DNA follows: TGTGCCAGTCGGGGCGTTCGGGACAGGGCTATCCTCTCTGGGGCCAACGTCCTGACTTTC. It codes for CASRGVRDRAILSGANVLTF.

This clone was detected once. The chain has TRBV29-1 and TRBJ2-1; 9 nucleotides line up with TRBD1. Per the germline V gene, CDR1 is SQVTM and CDR2 is ANQGSEA. The CDR3 is made up of 15 amino acids. J gave up 9 bases and V 4 bases, and 13 bases lay outside the gene matches. The CDR3 region is CSVAGTGFSLSEQFF. The CDR3 bases are TGCAGCGTTGCTGGGACAGGGTTTTCTCTCAGTGAGCAGTTCTTC.

The genes are TRBV27 and TRBJ1-4; 7 bases align to TRBD1. CDR3 size: 18 residues. In germline, CDR1 is MNHEY, CDR2 SMNVEV (reference sequence). V was pared by 6 bases and J by 7 bases, with 20 bases of the junction left unmatched. CDR3 amino acids: CASRPSGTAIFRVEKLFF. For the CDR3, the DNA is TGTGCCAGCAGACCCTCCGGGACAGCCATCTTTAGGGTTGAAAAACTGTTTTTT.

This chain connects TRBV6-5 to TRBJ2-7, with a possible D match to TRBD1 (5 bases). The V and J ends lost 5 bases and 1 base respectively, with 9 bases between them. The CDR3 length is 13 residues. CDR1 MNHEY and CDR2 SVGAGI come from the germline V gene. CDR3 region: CASSTGRSYEQYF. Written as DNA, the CDR3 is TGTGCCAGCAGTACAGGTAGATCCTACGAGCAGTACTTC.

The chain has TRBV7-9 and TRBJ1-5; D is ambiguous. Germline CDR1 SEHNR, CDR2 FQNEAQ (reference sequence). The CDR3 length is 15 residues. The V end lost 4 bases, the J end lost 3 bases, and 13 bases lay between the germline ends. CDR3 DNA sequence: TGTGCCAGCAGCTCGTTGGACGGAGCCAATCAGCCCCAGCATTTT. As protein: CASSSLDGANQPQHF.

Details on this clone: The sample has other DNA sequences that encode this CDR3 too. V gene TRBV6-5 combines with J gene TRBJ2-7, with TRBD2 identical over 14 bases. The germline V gene has CDR1 MNHEY and CDR2 SVGAGI. CDR3 length equals 15 residues. With V trimmed by 4 bases and J by 5 bases, 4 bases remained unmatched. The CDR3 nucleotides read TGTGCCAGCAGTTCCGGGACTAGCGGGAGTGACGAGCAGTACTTC. Translated: CASSSGTSGSDEQYF.

This chain's CDR3 is CASSQDGRLAGPEQFF. DNA of the CDR3: TGCGCCAGCAGCCAAGATGGTAGGCTAGCAGGACCCGAGCAGTTCTTC. The V gene is TRBV4-1, the J gene TRBJ2-1; a possible D gene is TRBD2 (5 bases). V lost 0 bases and J lost 10, with 19 bases in between. Per the germline V gene, CDR1 is MGHRA and CDR2 is YSYEKL. The CDR3 is made up of 16 amino acids.

V usage is TRBV13 and J usage is TRBJ1-1; D is uncertain. Germline values: CDR1 PRHDT, CDR2 FYEKMQ (reference sequence). The CDR3 is 14 amino acids. The V gene lost 0 bases and the J gene lost 0 bases, with 5 bases spanning the gap. The CDR3 region is CASSLGQMNTEAFF. Written as DNA, the CDR3 is TGTGCCAGCAGCTTAGGGCAGATGAACACTGAAGCTTTCTTT. Full variable domain (rest looked up from reference TRBV13 and TRBJ1-1): AAGVIQSPRHLIKEKRETATLKCYPIPRHDTVYWYQQGPGQDPQFLISFYEKMQSDKGSIPDRFSAQQFSDYHSELNMSSLELGDSALYFCASSLGQMNTEAFFGQGTRLTVV.

V and J are TRBV6-6 and TRBJ1-2, with TRBD1 identical over 12 bases. This CDR3 has 16 amino acids. Per the germline V gene, CDR1 is MNHNY and CDR2 is SVGAGI (reference sequence). The J segment lost 4 bases and the V segment lost 4 bases, leaving 7 bases of the junction unmatched. CDR3 coding DNA: TGTGCCAGCAGTTCTCGAGCGGGACAGGGGGCCTATGGCTACACCTTC. Protein sequence: CASSSRAGQGAYGYTF.

This clone appeared once. For the CDR3, the DNA is TGTGCTAGTGGTACCCGGGACAGGGGGCCGGACGAGCAGTACTTC. It encodes CASGTRDRGPDEQYF. The J gene is TRBJ2-7, the V gene TRBV12-5; 12 bases match TRBD1. Germline V gene data show CDR1 as LGHNT and CDR2 as FRNRAP. Germline trimming cut 5 bases from V and 5 bases from J; bases unmatched to any gene: 7. The CDR3 has 15 amino acids.

The chain couples TRBV19 to TRBJ2-1, with D uncertain. This CDR3 comprises 18 residues. Germline V lookup: CDR1 LNHDA, CDR2 SQIVND (reference sequence). The V end lost 4 bases, the J end lost 0 bases, and 19 bases lay between the germline ends. The CDR3 spells CASSTPLLGRPSYNEQFF. The CDR3 coding sequence is TGTGCCAGTAGTACCCCCCTCTTAGGCAGGCCCTCCTACAATGAGCAGTTCTTC.

This clone appeared a single time. The chain employs TRBV28 and TRBJ1-2; 7 bases agree with TRBD1. CDR3 length: 14 residues. CDR1 and CDR2 (germline): MDHEN, SYDVKM. Unmatched junction bases numbered 10, after V lost 5 bases and J lost 7 bases. Written as DNA, the CDR3 is TGTGCCAGCAGTGACACGGGACAGTATCCTGGCTACACCTTC. Translated: CASSDTGQYPGYTF.

This chain joins TRBV9 and TRBJ2-7, with 8 positions matching TRBD2. After removal of 3 bases from V and 2 bases from J, the junction contained 10 bases not matched to a gene. This CDR3 has 16 amino acids. The germline gives CDR1 SGDLS, CDR2 YYNGEE. This CDR3 is CASSASTSGPTYEQYF. DNA for the CDR3: TGTGCCAGCAGCGCATCAACTAGCGGTCCTACCTACGAGCAGTACTTC.

This clone has only one observation. This chain joins TRBV5-6 and TRBJ2-7; TRBD1 agrees at 8 bases. V lost 7 bases to trimming and J lost 5 bases; unmatched junction nucleotides: 11. Germline CDR1 and CDR2: SGHDT and YYEEEE. This CDR3 has 14 amino acids. The CDR3 DNA reads as TGTGCCAGCGGATTGGACAGGGAAAAGGACGAGCAGTACTTC. Translating gives CASGLDREKDEQYF.

The chain couples TRBV7-3 to TRBJ2-6; D is unclear. Trimming stripped 6 bases from V and 2 bases from J, with 5 bases between. The V gene's germline CDR1 is SGHTA and CDR2 FQGTGA. The CDR3 totals 13 residues. The CDR3: CASRPAGANVLTF. The CDR3 nucleotides read TGTGCCAGCAGGCCAGCTGGGGCCAACGTCCTGACTTTC.

This clone turned up a few times. The chain has TRBV19 and TRBJ2-2, with a tentative D call TRBD2 (6 bases). Germline CDR1 and CDR2: LNHDA and SQIVND (reference sequence). The CDR3 spans 16 residues. The germline V and J ends were trimmed by 5 bases and 6 bases, with 19 bases remaining between them. The CDR3 spells CASSPRSVEGAGELFF. In DNA, the CDR3 is TGTGCCAGTAGTCCCCGATCCGTGGAGGGCGCCGGGGAGCTGTTTTTT.

This clone was found a few times. This chain uses TRBV10-1 with TRBJ2-7, with D perhaps being TRBD1 or TRBD2 (5 bases each). CDR1 WNHNN and CDR2 SYGVQD come from the germline V gene (reference sequence). This CDR3 is 15 amino acids long. V gave up 2 bases and J gave up 3 bases, with 14 bases separating them. CDR3 DNA sequence: TGCGCCAGCAGTGAGGGGGACCCAGGGCGCTACGAGCAGTACTTC. Translating gives CASSEGDPGRYEQYF.

The chain links TRBV15 to TRBJ2-5; D is possibly TRBD2 (7 bases). V was pared by 3 bases and J by 2 bases, with 22 bases between. The CDR3 loop spans 18 amino acids. CDR1 is LNHNV and CDR2 is YYDKDF in the germline V gene (reference sequence). CDR3 sequence (DNA): TGTGCCACCAGCAGCCCCTTCGGGGGGCAGTGGGGTCAAGAGACCCAGTACTTC. This codes for CATSSPFGGQWGQETQYF.

This sequence joins TRBV5-1 and TRBJ2-1, with 13 bases that match TRBD2. The germline CDR1 and CDR2 sequences are SGHRS and YFSETQ. The CDR3 runs 16 residues. Unmatched junction bases numbered 3, after V lost 1 base and J lost 5 bases. CDR3 in amino acids: CASSLTGTSGDNEQFF. The CDR3 region has the DNA TGCGCCAGCAGCTTGACCGGGACTAGCGGGGACAATGAGCAGTTCTTC.

The chain joins TRBV7-3 to TRBJ1-2; TRBD1 matches at 9 bases. The CDR3 consists of 14 residues. J was trimmed by 7 bases and V by 6 bases; bases with no gene match: 9. The germline V gene encodes CDR1 SGHTA and CDR2 FQGTGA. The CDR3 DNA sequence: TGTGCCAGCAGACAGGACAGGGGAGTGGGTGGCTACACCTTC. The encoded protein is CASRQDRGVGGYTF.

The count of this clone is one. This rearrangement joins TRBV28 to TRBJ1-2; 12 bases are shared with TRBD1. Germline values: CDR1 MDHEN, CDR2 SYDVKM. Germline trimming cut 6 bases from V and 4 bases from J; bases unmatched to any gene: 6. CDR3 length: 15 amino acids. The CDR3 DNA reads TGTGCCAGCAGGCCCCGGGACAGGGGGCTCTATGGCTACACCTTC. Translation gives CASRPRDRGLYGYTF.